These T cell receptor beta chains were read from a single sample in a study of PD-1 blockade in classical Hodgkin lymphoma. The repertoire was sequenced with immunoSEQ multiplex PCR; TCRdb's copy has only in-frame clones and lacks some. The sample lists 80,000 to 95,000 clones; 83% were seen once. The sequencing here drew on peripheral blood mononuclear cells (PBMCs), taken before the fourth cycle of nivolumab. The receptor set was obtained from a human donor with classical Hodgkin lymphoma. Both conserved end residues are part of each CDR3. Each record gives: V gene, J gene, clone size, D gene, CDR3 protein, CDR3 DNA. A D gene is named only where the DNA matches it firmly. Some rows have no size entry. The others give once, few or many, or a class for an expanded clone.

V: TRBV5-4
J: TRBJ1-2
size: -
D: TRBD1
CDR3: CASSPPPGQANYGYTF
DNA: TGTGCCAGCAGTCCCCCCCCGGGACAGGCAAACTATGGCTACACCTTC

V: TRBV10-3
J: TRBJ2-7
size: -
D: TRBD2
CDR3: CAISPRESSYEQYF
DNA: TGTGCCATCAGTCCGCGGGAGAGCTCCTACGAGCAGTACTTC

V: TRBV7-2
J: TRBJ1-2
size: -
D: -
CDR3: CASSLVVGDYGYTF
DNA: TGTGCCAGCAGCTTAGTGGTGGGGGACTATGGCTACACCTTC

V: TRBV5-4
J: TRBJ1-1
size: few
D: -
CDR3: CASSTRRIEHTEAFF
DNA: TGTGCCAGCAGCACCCGGAGGATTGAACACACTGAAGCTTTCTTT

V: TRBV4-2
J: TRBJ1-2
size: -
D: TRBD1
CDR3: CASSPWQGQDGYTF
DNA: TGTGCCAGCAGCCCCTGGCAGGGACAGGATGGCTACACCTTC

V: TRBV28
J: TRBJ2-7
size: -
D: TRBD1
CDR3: CASGRRAGGNEQYF
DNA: TGTGCCAGCGGGAGGAGGGCAGGGGGCAACGAGCAGTACTTC

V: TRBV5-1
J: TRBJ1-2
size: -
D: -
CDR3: CASSFTLTGTHGYTF
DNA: TGCGCCAGCAGCTTTACACTGACCGGTACGCATGGCTACACCTTC

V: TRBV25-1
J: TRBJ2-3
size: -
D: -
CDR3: CASSAPSTDTQYF
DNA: TGTGCCAGCAGTGCTCCTAGCACAGATACGCAGTATTTT

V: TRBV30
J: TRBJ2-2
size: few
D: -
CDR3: CAWSVGRRGELFF
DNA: TGTGCCTGGAGTGTAGGGAGGCGCGGGGAGCTGTTTTTT

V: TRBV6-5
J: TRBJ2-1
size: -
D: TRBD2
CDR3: CASSPSGGSNKQFF
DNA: TGTGCCAGCAGTCCATCTGGCGGGAGCAATAAGCAGTTCTTC

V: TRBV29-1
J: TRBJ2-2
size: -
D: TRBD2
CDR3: CSVDIPGLGNTGELFF
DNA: TGCAGCGTTGACATACCGGGACTAGGGAACACCGGGGAGCTGTTTTTT

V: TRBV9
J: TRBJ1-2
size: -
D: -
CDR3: CASSPRPGVPYGYTF
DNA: TGTGCCAGCAGCCCCAGACCCGGGGTACCCTATGGCTACACCTTC

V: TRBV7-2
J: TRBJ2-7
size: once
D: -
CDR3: CASSLFAGSDEQYF
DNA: TGTGCCAGCAGCTTATTCGCAGGGAGCGACGAGCAGTACTTC

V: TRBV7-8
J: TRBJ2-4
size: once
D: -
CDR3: CASSLAEGAKNIQYF
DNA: TGTGCCAGCAGCTTAGCGGAGGGAGCCAAAAACATTCAGTACTTC

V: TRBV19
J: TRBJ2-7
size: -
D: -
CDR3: CASSIDPRDEQYF
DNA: TGTGCCAGTAGTATAGATCCGAGGGACGAGCAGTACTTC

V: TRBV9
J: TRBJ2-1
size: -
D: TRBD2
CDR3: CASSVKSGGHGDNEQFF
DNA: TGTGCCAGCAGCGTAAAATCGGGAGGGCATGGGGACAATGAGCAGTTCTTC

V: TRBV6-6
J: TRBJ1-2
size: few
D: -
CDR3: CASTPSRDISYGYTF
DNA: TGTGCCAGCACCCCCTCCCGGGACATAAGTTATGGCTACACCTTC

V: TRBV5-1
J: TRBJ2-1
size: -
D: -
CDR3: CASSPDSNSYNEQFF
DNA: TGCGCCAGCAGCCCGGACTCGAACTCCTACAATGAGCAGTTCTTC

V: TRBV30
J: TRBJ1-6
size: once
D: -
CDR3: CAWMVQGNSPLHF
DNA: TGTGCCTGGATGGTACAGGGAAATTCACCCCTCCACTTT

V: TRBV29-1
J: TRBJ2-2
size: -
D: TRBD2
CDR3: CSVATLAPNTGELFF
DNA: TGCAGCGTTGCAACACTAGCGCCGAACACCGGGGAGCTGTTTTTT

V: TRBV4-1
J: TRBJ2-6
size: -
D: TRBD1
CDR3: CASSQPRHGTGAANVLTF
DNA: TGCGCCAGCAGCCAACCACGACATGGGACAGGGGCGGCCAACGTCCTGACTTTC

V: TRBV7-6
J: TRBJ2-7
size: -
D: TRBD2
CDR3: CASSEAGTRLGEQYF
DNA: TGTGCCAGCAGCGAAGCCGGGACTAGATTGGGCGAGCAGTACTTC

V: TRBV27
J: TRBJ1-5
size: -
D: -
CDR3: CASSLSRSTAHQPQHF
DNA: TGTGCCAGCAGTTTATCGAGATCGACGGCCCATCAGCCCCAGCATTTT

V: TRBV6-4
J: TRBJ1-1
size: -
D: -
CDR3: CASSDFSSNTEAFF
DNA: TGTGCCAGCAGTGACTTCAGTTCGAACACTGAAGCTTTCTTT

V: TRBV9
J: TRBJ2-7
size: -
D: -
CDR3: CASSVQGSYEQYF
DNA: TGTGCCAGCAGCGTGCAGGGCTCCTACGAGCAGTACTTC

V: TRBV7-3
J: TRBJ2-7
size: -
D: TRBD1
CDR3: CASSLAGTGLYEQYF
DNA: TGTGCCAGCAGCTTAGCGGGGACAGGACTTTACGAGCAGTACTTC

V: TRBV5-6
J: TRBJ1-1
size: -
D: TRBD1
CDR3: CASRPDRGKNTEAFF
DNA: TGTGCCAGCAGGCCGGACAGGGGGAAGAACACTGAAGCTTTCTTT

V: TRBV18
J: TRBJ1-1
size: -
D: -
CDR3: CASSPKTTVTEAFF
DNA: TGTGCCAGCTCACCAAAGACTACAGTAACTGAAGCTTTCTTT

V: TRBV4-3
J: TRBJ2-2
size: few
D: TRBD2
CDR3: CATSTSGDHRELFF
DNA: TGCGCCACCTCAACTAGCGGAGACCACCGGGAGCTGTTTTTT

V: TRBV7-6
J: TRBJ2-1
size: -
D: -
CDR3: CASSPTRGNEQFF
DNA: TGTGCCAGCAGCCCCACGAGGGGAAATGAGCAGTTCTTC

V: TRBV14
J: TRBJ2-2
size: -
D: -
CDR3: CASSQFLNTGELFF
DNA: TGTGCCAGCAGCCAGTTCTTGAACACCGGGGAGCTGTTTTTT

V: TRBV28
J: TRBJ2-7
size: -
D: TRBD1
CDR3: CASSLGRGRGEQYF
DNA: TGTGCCAGCAGTTTAGGCAGGGGGCGAGGGGAGCAGTACTTC

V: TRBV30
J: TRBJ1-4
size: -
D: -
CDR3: CAWSAGGEKLFF
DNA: TGTGCCTGGAGTGCGGGCGGTGAAAAACTGTTTTTT

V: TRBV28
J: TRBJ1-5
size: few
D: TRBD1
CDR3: CASSLGQGVKSQHF
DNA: TGTGCCAGCAGTTTAGGCCAGGGGGTTAAGTCCCAGCATTTT

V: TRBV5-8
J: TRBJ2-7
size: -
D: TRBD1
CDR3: CASSKRQGSSYEQYF
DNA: TGTGCCAGCAGCAAACGACAGGGAAGCTCCTACGAGCAGTACTTC

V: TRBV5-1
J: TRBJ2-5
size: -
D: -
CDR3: CASNGQNQETQYF
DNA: TGCGCCAGCAATGGGCAGAACCAAGAGACCCAGTACTTC

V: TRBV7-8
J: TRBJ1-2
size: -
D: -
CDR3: CASSLARTAYGYTF
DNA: TGTGCCAGCAGCTTAGCGCGGACAGCTTATGGCTACACCTTC

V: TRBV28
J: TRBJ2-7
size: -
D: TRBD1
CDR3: CASSLAGQGLYEQYF
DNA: TGTGCCAGCAGTCTTGCCGGACAGGGGCTGTACGAGCAGTACTTC

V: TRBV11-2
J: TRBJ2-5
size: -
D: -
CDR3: CASSSQGPRTQETQYF
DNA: TGTGCCAGCAGCTCTCAGGGGCCTCGGACCCAAGAGACCCAGTACTTC

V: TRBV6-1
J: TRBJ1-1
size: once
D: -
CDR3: CASRWDGAVNTEAFF
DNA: TGTGCCAGCAGGTGGGATGGGGCGGTGAACACTGAAGCTTTCTTT

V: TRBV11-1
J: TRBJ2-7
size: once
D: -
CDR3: CASSSGPTYYEQYF
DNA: TGTGCCAGCAGCTCGGGACCGACTTACTACGAGCAGTACTTC

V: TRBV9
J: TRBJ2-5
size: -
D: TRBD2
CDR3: CASSVGAGVQETQYF
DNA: TGTGCCAGCAGCGTAGGGGCGGGAGTCCAAGAGACCCAGTACTTC

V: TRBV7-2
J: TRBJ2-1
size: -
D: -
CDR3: CASSSFGANEQFF
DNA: TGTGCCAGCAGCTCCTTCGGGGCCAATGAGCAGTTCTTC

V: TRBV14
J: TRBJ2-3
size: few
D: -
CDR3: CASSQRGFLDSDGDTQYF
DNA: TGTGCCAGCAGCCAAAGGGGGTTCCTGGACAGCGACGGAGATACGCAGTATTTT

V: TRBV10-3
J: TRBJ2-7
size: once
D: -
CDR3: CAISESIDGSYEQYF
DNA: TGTGCCATCAGTGAGTCTATCGACGGATCCTACGAGCAGTACTTC

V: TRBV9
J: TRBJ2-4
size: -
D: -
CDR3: CASSVAPGGNIQYF
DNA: TGTGCCAGCAGCGTAGCTCCAGGTGGGAACATTCAGTACTTC

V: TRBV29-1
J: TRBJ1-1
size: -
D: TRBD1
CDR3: CSVGQGLMNTEAFF
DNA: TGCAGCGTTGGACAGGGGTTGATGAACACTGAAGCTTTCTTT

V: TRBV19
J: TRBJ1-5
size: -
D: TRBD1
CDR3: CASSRWDRVNQPQHF
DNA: TGTGCCAGTAGCAGGTGGGACAGGGTAAATCAGCCCCAGCATTTT

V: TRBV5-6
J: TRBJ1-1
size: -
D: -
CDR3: CASSLSGGMTEAFF
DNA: TGTGCCAGCAGCTTGTCGGGGGGAATGACTGAAGCTTTCTTT

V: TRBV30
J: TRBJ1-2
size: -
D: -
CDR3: CAWSSQGGVGYTF
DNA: TGTGCCTGGAGTTCCCAGGGAGGGGTTGGCTACACCTTC

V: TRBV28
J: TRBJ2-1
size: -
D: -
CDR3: CASVLGGTPYYNEQFF
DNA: TGTGCCAGCGTCCTCGGGGGCACCCCCTACTACAATGAGCAGTTCTTC